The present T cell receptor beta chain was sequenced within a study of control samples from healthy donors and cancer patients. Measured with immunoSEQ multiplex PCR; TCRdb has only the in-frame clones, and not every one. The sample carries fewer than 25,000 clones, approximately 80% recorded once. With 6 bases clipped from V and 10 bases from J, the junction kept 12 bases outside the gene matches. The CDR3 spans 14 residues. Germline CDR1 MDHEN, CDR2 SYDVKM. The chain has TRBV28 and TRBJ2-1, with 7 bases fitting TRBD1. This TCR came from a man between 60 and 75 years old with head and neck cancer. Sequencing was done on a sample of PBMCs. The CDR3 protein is CASSETTGIIEQFF. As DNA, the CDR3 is TGTGCCAGCAGCGAGACGACAGGGATCATCGAGCAGTTCTTC. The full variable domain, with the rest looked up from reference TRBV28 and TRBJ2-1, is DVKVTQSSRYLVKRTGEKVFLECVQDMDHENMFWYRQDPGLGLRLIYFSYDVKMKEKGDIPEGYSVSREKKERFSLILESASTNQTSMYLCASSETTGIIEQFFGPGTRLTVL.